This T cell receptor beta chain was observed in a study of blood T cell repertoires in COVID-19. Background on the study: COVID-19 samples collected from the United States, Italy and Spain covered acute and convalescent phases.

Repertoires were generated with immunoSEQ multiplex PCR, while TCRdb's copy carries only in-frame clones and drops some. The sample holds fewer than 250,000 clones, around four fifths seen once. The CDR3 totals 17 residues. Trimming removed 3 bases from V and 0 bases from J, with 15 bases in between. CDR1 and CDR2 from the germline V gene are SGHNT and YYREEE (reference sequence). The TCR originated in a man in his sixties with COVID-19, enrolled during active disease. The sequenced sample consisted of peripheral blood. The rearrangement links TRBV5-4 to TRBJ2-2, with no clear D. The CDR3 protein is CASSSKKTDANTGELFF. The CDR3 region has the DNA TGTGCCAGCAGCTCAAAAAAAACAGACGCGAACACCGGGGAGCTGTTTTTT.